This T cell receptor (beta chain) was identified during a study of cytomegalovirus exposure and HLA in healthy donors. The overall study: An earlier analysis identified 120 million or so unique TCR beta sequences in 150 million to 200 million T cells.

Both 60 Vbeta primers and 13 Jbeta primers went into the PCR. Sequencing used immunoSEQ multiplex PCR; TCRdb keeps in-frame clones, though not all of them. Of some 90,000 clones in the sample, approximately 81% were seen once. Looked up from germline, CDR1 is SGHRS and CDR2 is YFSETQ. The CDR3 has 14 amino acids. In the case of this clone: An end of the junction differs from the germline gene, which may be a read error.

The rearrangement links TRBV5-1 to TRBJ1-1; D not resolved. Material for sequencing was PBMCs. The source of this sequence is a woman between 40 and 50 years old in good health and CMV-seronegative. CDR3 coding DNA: TGCGCCAGCAGATTGGAGGGTGGGAGAACTGAAGCTTTCTTT. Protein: CASRLEGGRTEAFF.